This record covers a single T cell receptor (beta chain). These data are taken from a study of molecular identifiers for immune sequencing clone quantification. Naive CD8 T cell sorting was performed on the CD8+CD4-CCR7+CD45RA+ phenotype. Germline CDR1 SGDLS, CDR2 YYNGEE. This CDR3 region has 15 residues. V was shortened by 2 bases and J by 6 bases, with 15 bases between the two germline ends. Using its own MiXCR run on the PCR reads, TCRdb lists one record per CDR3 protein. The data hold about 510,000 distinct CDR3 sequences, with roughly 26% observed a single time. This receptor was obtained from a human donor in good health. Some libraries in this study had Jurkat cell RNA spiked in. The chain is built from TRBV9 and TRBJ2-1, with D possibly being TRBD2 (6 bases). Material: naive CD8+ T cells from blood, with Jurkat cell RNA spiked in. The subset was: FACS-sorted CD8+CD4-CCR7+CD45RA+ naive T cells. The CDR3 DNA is TGTGCCAGCAGCGTTACCGGGACTCAACTCAATGAGCAGTTCTTC. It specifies CASSVTGTQLNEQFF.